Listed below are T cell receptor beta chains from one sample, sequenced in a study of T-cell memory formation after mild COVID-19. MiXCR, applied by TCRdb to the 5' RACE reads, yields one record per CDR3 protein. The table shows approximately 210,000 distinct CDR3 sequences, with about 10% occurring only once. Sequenced: PBMCs or a T cell subset sorted from them (not recorded which). These receptors all come from a young man who had mild COVID-19 (a few samples of this study predate the infection). Cell type and time point are not known. CDR3s include the opening cysteine and the closing phenylalanine or tryptophan. D genes are given only for firm matches. Some rows mark clone size as missing; the rest say once, few, many or name a class of expanded clone.

d_call clone_size j_call v_call cdr3_aa cdr3_nt
TRBD1 few TRBJ1-2 TRBV7-2 CASKQGAWHGYTF TGTGCCAGCAAACAGGGGGCATGGCATGGCTACACCTTC
TRBD2 . TRBJ2-5 TRBV4-3 CASSAAGVEETQYF TGCGCCAGCAGCGCGGCGGGGGTTGAAGAGACCCAGTACTTC
. . TRBJ2-6 TRBV5-1 CASSATSGANVLTF TGCGCCAGCAGCGCCACCTCTGGGGCCAACGTCCTGACTTTC
. many TRBJ1-5 TRBV7-2 CASSLSGLSQPQHF TGTGCCAGCAGCTTATCGGGTCTTAGTCAGCCCCAGCATTTT
. . TRBJ1-4 TRBV6-6 CASTQPGGNEKLFF TGTGCCAGCACTCAGCCGGGGGGGAATGAAAAACTGTTTTTT
. few TRBJ2-5 TRBV4-3 CAPTGRGQETQYF TGCGCACCGACAGGGCGGGGGCAAGAGACCCAGTACTTC
. . TRBJ1-6 TRBV20-1 CSARSPLSYNSPLHF TGCAGTGCTAGGAGCCCACTCTCCTATAATTCACCCCTCCACTTT
. . TRBJ2-5 TRBV7-7 CASSLNLGLGGTQYF TGTGCTAGCAGCTTAAATCTTGGGCTCGGAGGGACCCAGTACTTC
. few TRBJ1-1 TRBV12-3/TRBV12-4 CASTLDTEAFF TGTGCCAGCACCCTCGACACTGAAGCTTTCTTT
. few TRBJ2-2 TRBV5-1 CASSLIPSTNTGELFF TGCGCCAGCAGCTTGATCCCCAGCACGAACACCGGGGAGCTGTTTTTT
. few TRBJ2-5 TRBV5-1 CASSLWQGYQETQYF TGCGCCAGCAGCTTGTGGCAGGGGTACCAAGAGACCCAGTACTTC
TRBD2 few TRBJ2-2 TRBV5-1 CASSLDRGDTGELFF TGCGCCAGCAGCTTGGATCGGGGGGACACCGGGGAGCTGTTTTTT
. few TRBJ1-4 TRBV5-1 CASSLDWNLGEKLFF TGCGCCAGCAGCTTGGATTGGAATCTTGGGGAAAAACTGTTTTTT
TRBD2 . TRBJ2-3 TRBV14 CASSTQRGGRTDTQYF TGTGCCAGCAGCACCCAGCGGGGGGGAAGGACAGATACGCAGTATTTT
TRBD2 . TRBJ2-5 TRBV5-1 CASSRTSGNQETQYF TGCGCCAGCAGCAGGACTAGCGGGAACCAAGAGACCCAGTACTTC
TRBD1 many TRBJ2-5 TRBV2 CASRDRQETQYF TGTGCCAGCAGGGACAGGCAAGAGACCCAGTACTTC
. . TRBJ1-2 TRBV20-1 CSAKGGYGYTF TGCAGTGCTAAGGGTGGCTATGGCTACACCTTC
. few TRBJ2-3 TRBV7-9 CASSLGISRDTQYF TGTGCCAGCAGCTTGGGAATCTCTCGAGATACGCAGTATTTT
. . TRBJ1-1 TRBV19 CASSIFGGATEAFF TGTGCCAGTAGTATCTTTGGTGGAGCCACTGAAGCTTTCTTT
. . TRBJ2-2 TRBV5-1 CASSLAVSTGELFF TGCGCCAGCAGCTTGGCCGTCAGCACCGGGGAGCTGTTTTTT
TRBD1 many TRBJ2-2 TRBV12-3/TRBV12-4 CASSSNPTGAGELFF TGTGCCAGCAGTTCCAATCCGACAGGGGCAGGGGAGCTGTTTTTT
. . TRBJ2-5 TRBV7-2 CASSYLGVSRQETQYF TGTGCCAGCAGCTACTTAGGGGTTAGCAGACAAGAGACCCAGTACTTC
. few TRBJ2-5 TRBV12-3/TRBV12-4 CASSLGAGGTQYF TGTGCCAGCAGTTTAGGGGCCGGCGGGACCCAGTACTTC
. . TRBJ2-7 TRBV7-9 CASTPRDSYEQYF TGTGCCAGCACCCCCCGGGATTCCTACGAGCAGTACTTC
. . TRBJ2-7 TRBV6-5 CASSYLGTALEEQYF TGTGCCAGCAGTTACTTGGGGACCGCCTTAGAGGAGCAGTACTTC
. . TRBJ2-2 TRBV6-5 CASSYDFRAGELFF TGTGCCAGCAGTTACGACTTCAGAGCCGGGGAGCTGTTTTTT
TRBD2 few TRBJ2-1 TRBV29-1 CSEGAGGPLEQFF TGCAGCGAAGGAGCGGGGGGGCCACTTGAGCAGTTCTTC
. few TRBJ2-6 TRBV2 CAKQGAGANVLTF TGTGCCAAGCAAGGGGCTGGGGCCAACGTCCTGACTTTC
TRBD1 . TRBJ2-3 TRBV20-1 CSVRRGGADTQYF TGCAGTGTCAGGAGAGGGGGCGCAGATACGCAGTATTTT
. . TRBJ1-5 TRBV12-3/TRBV12-4 CASSLLGPNQPQHF TGTGCCAGCAGTTTATTGGGCCCCAATCAGCCCCAGCATTTT
. . TRBJ2-3 TRBV29-1 CSVDGRGTDTQYF TGCAGCGTTGATGGCAGGGGTACAGATACGCAGTATTTT
TRBD2 few TRBJ2-1 TRBV10-3 CAISGGLAAGFF TGTGCCATCAGTGGGGGACTAGCGGCTGGGTTCTTC
. . TRBJ2-5 TRBV25-1 CASSARGKETQYF TGTGCCAGCAGTGCCCGGGGGAAAGAGACCCAGTACTTC
. many TRBJ2-5 TRBV5-1 CASSFDTPVLETQYF TGCGCCAGCAGCTTTGACACCCCTGTCTTAGAGACCCAGTACTTC
. . TRBJ2-3 TRBV12-3/TRBV12-4 CASKNRDSTDTQYF TGTGCCAGCAAAAACCGGGACAGCACAGATACGCAGTATTTT
. . TRBJ1-2 TRBV20-1 CSARGYVGGYTF TGCAGTGCTAGAGGATACGTCGGGGGCTACACCTTC
. few TRBJ2-1 TRBV12-5 CASGSVLDRRRVNEQFF TGTGCTAGTGGTTCGGTTCTTGACCGACGTAGGGTCAATGAGCAGTTCTTC
. many TRBJ2-5 TRBV20-1 CSARYQGQETQYF TGCAGTGCTAGATACCAGGGACAAGAGACCCAGTACTTC
. few TRBJ2-3 TRBV20-1 CSASGDTDTQYF TGCAGTGCTAGCGGGGACACAGATACGCAGTATTTT
. . TRBJ2-5 TRBV9 CASSVGALETQYF TGTGCCAGCAGCGTAGGGGCTTTAGAGACCCAGTACTTC
TRBD1 many TRBJ1-2 TRBV5-1 CASSEDRGYGYTF TGCGCCAGCAGCGAAGACAGGGGATATGGCTACACCTTC
. many TRBJ2-2 TRBV12-3/TRBV12-4 CASSPQGRELFF TGTGCCAGCAGTCCCCAGGGGCGGGAACTGTTTTTT
. many TRBJ2-3 TRBV7-9 CASSLGAGPADTQYF TGTGCCAGCAGCTTAGGGGCAGGGCCCGCAGATACGCAGTATTTT
. few TRBJ2-5 TRBV7-3 CASSTTGSQGETQYF TGTGCCAGCAGCACCACGGGGTCCCAGGGGGAGACCCAGTACTTC
. . TRBJ1-5 TRBV28 CASSFEGGFGQPQHF TGTGCCAGCAGTTTTGAGGGGGGCTTTGGTCAGCCCCAGCATTTT
TRBD1 . TRBJ1-1 TRBV4-1 CASSPQGQGDTEAFF TGCGCCAGCAGCCCGCAAGGACAGGGAGACACTGAAGCTTTCTTT
. few TRBJ1-5 TRBV5-6 CASSLRGYGQPQHF TGTGCCAGCAGCTTGAGGGGATATGGACAGCCCCAGCATTTT
TRBD1 . TRBJ2-2 TRBV11-2 CASSKGALGNTGELFF TGTGCCAGCAGTAAGGGGGCCCTAGGAAACACCGGGGAGCTGTTTTTT
. few TRBJ1-1 TRBV7-3 CASSSPQGAVAEAFF TGTGCCAGCAGCTCACCCCAGGGCGCGGTTGCTGAAGCTTTCTTT
. . TRBJ2-5 TRBV7-9 CASNDRGETQYF TGTGCCAGCAACGATAGAGGGGAGACCCAGTACTTC
TRBD1 . TRBJ1-1 TRBV7-9 CASSFSGQTKAFF TGTGCCAGCAGCTTTTCGGGACAGACGAAAGCTTTCTTT